The 23 T cell receptor beta chains reported below all come from one sample, sequenced in a study of OX40 agonist ivuxolimab in advanced cancers. Clones were read by immunoSEQ multiplex PCR, and TCRdb kept only the in-frame ones, dropping some. The data hold 25,000 to 35,000 clones, with roughly 79% observed a single time. The sample in question was CD4+ or CD8+ T cells sorted from blood, obtained in a trial of the OX40 agonist ivuxolimab. Source of these receptors: an adult with an advanced solid tumor such as melanoma, head and neck, liver or kidney cancer.

This clone was observed a handful of times. The chain couples TRBV7-2 to TRBJ2-7, with D perhaps assigned TRBD1 or TRBD2 (6 bases each). CDR3 length: 12 amino acids. Trimming took 4 bases from V and 5 from J, leaving 9 bases between them. The germline V gene has CDR1 SGHTA and CDR2 FQGNSA. In DNA, the CDR3 is TGTGCCAGCAGCTGGGGGGCGGACGAGCAGTACTTC. It specifies CASSWGADEQYF.

The count of this clone is one. The CDR3 bases are TGTGCCAGCAGTCCTAGGGGAGCAGATACGCAGTATTTT. Protein product: CASSPRGADTQYF. The chain links TRBV6-5 to TRBJ2-3; the D call may be TRBD1 or TRBD2 (5 bases each). Trimming took 5 bases from V and 4 from J, leaving 10 bases between them. This CDR3 region has 13 residues. Germline V gives CDR1 MNHEY, CDR2 SVGAGI.

This clone was counted between two and nine times. The CDR3 nucleotides read TGTGCCAGCAGCCCGGACAGGGTGAAGTACTTC. Translating it yields CASSPDRVKYF. The chain uses TRBV5-5 and TRBJ2-7; 8 bases fit TRBD1. Germline V gene data show CDR1 as SGHKS and CDR2 as YYEKEE (reference sequence). This CDR3 has 11 amino acids. V was clipped by 4 bases and J by 11 bases; unmatched bases: 5.

The genes are TRBV6-1 and TRBJ2-7; TRBD1 matches 9 bases. The CDR3 has 15 amino acids. The germline V gene has CDR1 MNHNS and CDR2 SASEGT. The V segment lost 8 bases and the J segment 2 bases; nucleotides outside the gene matches: 10. CDR3 region: CASSLGDRAAYEQYF. The CDR3 region has the DNA TGTGCCAGCTCGCTGGGGGACAGGGCGGCCTACGAGCAGTACTTC.

In its sample, this clone was seen a few times. This chain joins TRBV21-1 and TRBJ2-1. TRBV21-1 is tagged as a pseudogene. The CDR3 has 14 amino acids. The CDR3 sequence is CAEYGGPTLNEQFF. CDR3 nucleotide sequence: TGTGCCGAGTATGGGGGGCCCACCTTAAATGAGCAGTTCTTC.

V and J are TRBV9 and TRBJ2-7, with D perhaps TRBD2 (5 bases). Germline lookup yields CDR1 SGDLS and CDR2 YYNGEE. Between the trimmed V and J ends, which lost 3 bases and 2 bases, there was a span of 12 bases. This CDR3 spans 14 amino acids. CDR3 protein: CASSGEGSPYEQYF. Here the CDR3 DNA reads TGTGCCAGCAGCGGTGAAGGGAGTCCCTACGAGCAGTACTTC.

V and J are TRBV27 and TRBJ1-2, with 8 bases fitting TRBD1. The V gene end was trimmed by 0 bases and the J gene end by 7 bases; junction bases not matched to a gene: 7. This CDR3 spans 15 amino acids. Germline values: CDR1 MNHEY, CDR2 SMNVEV (reference sequence). In DNA, the CDR3 is TGTGCCAGCAGTTTATCCAGGGGGCTTACTGGTGGCTACACCTTC. Amino acid sequence: CASSLSRGLTGGYTF.

This rearrangement joins TRBV6-5 to TRBJ2-1; tentative D call: TRBD2 (5 bases). This CDR3 spans 14 amino acids. Trimming took off 6 bases at V and 1 base at J, with 10 bases between the two ends. Germline lookup yields CDR1 MNHEY and CDR2 SVGAGI. The CDR3 is CASSRRESYNEQFF. CDR3 in DNA: TGTGCCAGCAGCCGCCGGGAATCCTACAATGAGCAGTTCTTC.

The chain recombines TRBV27 with TRBJ1-2, with D perhaps TRBD1 (6 bases). The V gene's germline CDR1 is MNHEY and CDR2 SMNVEV (reference sequence). Trimming shortened V by 6 bases and J by 5 bases, and 22 bases separated the two germline ends. CDR3 length: 16 amino acids. The CDR3 reads CASSRVDRRGPYGYTF. As DNA, the CDR3 is TGTGCCAGCAGCCGAGTCGACAGGCGGGGGCCGTATGGCTACACCTTC.

The V gene is TRBV7-2, the J gene TRBJ2-7; 8 nucleotides agree with TRBD1. The CDR3 is 17 amino acids. Germline lookup yields CDR1 SGHTA and CDR2 FQGNSA. V dropped 5 bases and J dropped 9; count of bases not matched to a gene: 21. CDR3 sequence: CASSPATRDRKVDRQYF. In nucleotides, the CDR3 is TGTGCCAGCAGCCCCGCCACCCGGGACAGGAAGGTTGATCGGCAGTACTTC.

The chain is built from TRBV18 and TRBJ2-7; the D gene is possibly TRBD1 (5 bases). The CDR3 contains 13 residues. The germline V gene encodes CDR1 KGHSH and CDR2 LQKENI. V lost 3 bases, J lost 5 bases, and 11 bases lay in between. CDR3 DNA sequence: TGTGCCAGCTCACCGTCTGGGGCCAACGAGCAGTACTTC. Translating it yields CASSPSGANEQYF.

The genes are TRBV4-1 and TRBJ2-7, with 10 bases identical to TRBD1. CDR3 length equals 15 residues. Unmatched junction bases numbered 2, after V lost 1 base and J lost 2 bases. In germline, CDR1 is MGHRA, CDR2 YSYEKL. CDR3 protein: CASSQVDRGPYEQYF. In nucleotides, the CDR3 is TGCGCCAGCAGCCAAGTTGACAGGGGGCCCTACGAGCAGTACTTC.

The CDR3 DNA reads as TGTGCCAGCAGCTTCGGGGACTCTGGAAACACCATATATTTT. Encoded protein: CASSFGDSGNTIYF. The V gene is TRBV5-6, the J gene TRBJ1-3; D is unclear. The CDR3 covers 14 residues. The germline CDR1 and CDR2 sequences are SGHDT and YYEEEE. Trimming took 2 bases from V and 0 from J, leaving 6 bases between them.

This clone occurred a few times. The rearrangement links TRBV5-4 to TRBJ1-2; D remains unclear. Trimming took off 0 bases at V and 0 bases at J, with 12 bases between the two ends. The CDR3 is made up of 16 amino acids. CDR1 and CDR2 from the germline V gene are SGHNT and YYREEE (reference sequence). Here the CDR3 DNA reads TGTGCCAGCAGCTTGGAGCTCAGAGTCACTAACTATGGCTACACCTTC. It yields the protein CASSLELRVTNYGYTF.

The chain uses TRBV18 and TRBJ2-7; no clear D gene. In germline, CDR1 is KGHSH, CDR2 LQKENI. V shed 3 bases and J shed 0 bases, with 9 bases lying between them. The CDR3 runs to 14 residues. The chain's CDR3 is CASSPAVDSYEQYF. DNA of the CDR3: TGTGCCAGCTCACCGGCAGTGGACTCCTACGAGCAGTACTTC.

This sequence joins TRBV5-8 and TRBJ1-4; TRBD1 might be the D (6 bases). CDR1 is SGHTS, CDR2 YDEGEE, per germline. The CDR3 spans 17 residues. Between the trimmed V and J ends, which lost 0 bases and 0 bases, there was a span of 12 bases. CDR3 protein: CASSLAGGDSTNEKLFF. CDR3 DNA: TGTGCCAGCAGCTTGGCCGGGGGCGATTCAACTAATGAAAAACTGTTTTTT.

J is TRBJ2-5 and V is TRBV5-5; 9 nucleotides agree with TRBD1. CDR1 is SGHKS, CDR2 YYEKEE, per germline (reference sequence). Trimming cost V 4 bases and J 5 bases; bases outside gene matches: 6. CDR3 length: 14 amino acids. In nucleotides, the CDR3 is TGTGCCAGCAGCCGTGACAGGGGGTCCGAGACCCAGTACTTC. Translated: CASSRDRGSETQYF.

This chain joins TRBV6-6 and TRBJ1-1; D call uncertain. Germline V gene data show CDR1 as MNHNY and CDR2 as SVGAGI (reference sequence). Trimming stripped 0 bases from V and 2 bases from J, with 1 base between. The CDR3 totals 12 residues. The CDR3 loop is CASSYSNTEAFF. In nucleotides, the CDR3 is TGTGCCAGCAGTTACTCTAACACTGAAGCTTTCTTT.

In its sample, this clone was seen once. This chain uses TRBV11-1 with TRBJ1-1; no clear D. The CDR3 has 16 residues. Per the germline V gene, CDR1 is SGHAT and CDR2 is FQDESV (reference sequence). The V and J ends lost 1 base and 2 bases respectively, with 14 bases between them. The CDR3 here is CASSLGIGPPNTEAFF. The CDR3 nucleotides are TGTGCCAGCAGCTTAGGCATCGGTCCCCCAAACACTGAAGCTTTCTTT.

This chain joins TRBV11-1 and TRBJ2-3, with 9 nucleotides matching TRBD1. With 5 bases clipped from V and 3 bases from J, the junction kept 12 bases outside the gene matches. From germline, CDR1 is SGHAT and CDR2 FQDESV (reference sequence). CDR3 size: 17 residues. The CDR3 DNA follows: TGTGCCAGCAGCCCCGGGCCGGGACAGGGTAATACAGATACGCAGTATTTT. This codes for CASSPGPGQGNTDTQYF.

This clone was counted a single time. V gene TRBV6-6 combines with J gene TRBJ1-6; 10 bases are a match to TRBD1. The CDR3 totals 14 residues. V lost 4 bases, J lost 9 bases, and 3 bases stayed unmatched. Germline CDR1 reads MNHNY; CDR2 reads SVGAGI (reference sequence). The CDR3 nucleotides are TGTGCCAGCAGTTCCGGGACAGGGGTTTCACCCCTCCACTTT. This codes for CASSSGTGVSPLHF.

The rearrangement joins TRBV9 to TRBJ1-6, with D possibly being TRBD1 (6 bases). Germline V CDR1 and CDR2: SGDLS, YYNGEE. V lost 2 bases and J lost 13, with 22 bases in between. CDR3 size: 16 residues. CDR3 amino acids: CASSVEPGTFQKPLHF. CDR3 DNA sequence: TGTGCCAGCAGCGTCGAACCCGGGACATTCCAAAAGCCCCTCCACTTT.

This CDR3 is CASGTPVKGNYGYTF. DNA of the CDR3: TGTGCTAGTGGAACTCCCGTGAAAGGTAACTATGGCTACACCTTC. This chain connects TRBV12-5 to TRBJ1-2; D remains ambiguous. Looked up from germline, CDR1 is LGHNT and CDR2 is FRNRAP. The CDR3 has 15 amino acids. The germline V and J ends were trimmed by 6 bases and 1 base, with 15 bases remaining between them.